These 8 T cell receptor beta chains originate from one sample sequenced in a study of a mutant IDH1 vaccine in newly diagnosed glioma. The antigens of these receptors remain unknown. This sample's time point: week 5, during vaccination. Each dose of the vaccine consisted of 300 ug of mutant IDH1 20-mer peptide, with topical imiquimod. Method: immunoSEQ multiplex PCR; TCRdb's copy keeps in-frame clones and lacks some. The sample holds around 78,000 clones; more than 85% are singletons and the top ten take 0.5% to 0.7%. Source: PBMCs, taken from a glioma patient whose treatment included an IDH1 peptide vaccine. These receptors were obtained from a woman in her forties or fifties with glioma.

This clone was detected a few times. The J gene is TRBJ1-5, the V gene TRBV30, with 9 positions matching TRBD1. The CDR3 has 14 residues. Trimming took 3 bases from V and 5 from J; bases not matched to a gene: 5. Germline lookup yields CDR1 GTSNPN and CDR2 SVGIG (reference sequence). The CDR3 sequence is CAWRGTGWDQPQHF. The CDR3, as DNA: TGTGCCTGGAGAGGGACAGGGTGGGATCAGCCCCAGCATTTT. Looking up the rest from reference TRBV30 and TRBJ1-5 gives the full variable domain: SQTIHQWPATLVQPVGSPLSLECTVEGTSNPNLYWYRQAAGRGLQLLFYSVGIGQISSEVPQNLSASRPQDRQFILSSKKLLLSDSGFYLCAWRGTGWDQPQHFGDGTRLSIL.

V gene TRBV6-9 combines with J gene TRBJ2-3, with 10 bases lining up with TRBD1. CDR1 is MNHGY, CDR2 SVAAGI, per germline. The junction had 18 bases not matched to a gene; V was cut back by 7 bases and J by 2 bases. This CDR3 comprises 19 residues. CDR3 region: CASTPDRGRSPLLTDTQYF. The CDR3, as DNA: TGTGCCAGCACCCCTGACAGGGGGCGGTCCCCACTTCTCACAGATACGCAGTATTTT.

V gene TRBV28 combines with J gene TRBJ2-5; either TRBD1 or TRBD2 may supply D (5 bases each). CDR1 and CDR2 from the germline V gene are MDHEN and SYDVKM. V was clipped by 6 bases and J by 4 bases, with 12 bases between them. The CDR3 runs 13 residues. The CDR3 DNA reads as TGTGCCAGCAGCCGCCCGGGGCTAGAGACCCAGTACTTC. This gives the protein CASSRPGLETQYF.

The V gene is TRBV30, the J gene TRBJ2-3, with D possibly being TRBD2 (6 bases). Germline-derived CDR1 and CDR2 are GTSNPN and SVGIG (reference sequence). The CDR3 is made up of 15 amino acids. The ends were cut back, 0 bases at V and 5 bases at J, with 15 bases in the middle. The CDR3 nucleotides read TGTGCCTGGAGTGTACTCGCGGCGGGGCGAGATACGCAGTATTTT. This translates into CAWSVLAAGRDTQYF.

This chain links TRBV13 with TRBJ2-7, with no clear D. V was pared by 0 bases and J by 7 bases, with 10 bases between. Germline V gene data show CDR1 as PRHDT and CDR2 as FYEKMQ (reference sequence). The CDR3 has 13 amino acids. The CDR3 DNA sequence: TGTGCCAGCAGCTTAGGTCGTAAAGGGGAGCAGTACTTC. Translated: CASSLGRKGEQYF.

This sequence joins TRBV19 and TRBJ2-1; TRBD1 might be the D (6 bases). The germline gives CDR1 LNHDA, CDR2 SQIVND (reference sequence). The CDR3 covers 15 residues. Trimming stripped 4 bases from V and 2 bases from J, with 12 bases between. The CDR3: CASSTDRNTYNEQFF. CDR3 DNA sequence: TGTGCCAGTAGTACCGACAGGAATACCTACAATGAGCAGTTCTTC.

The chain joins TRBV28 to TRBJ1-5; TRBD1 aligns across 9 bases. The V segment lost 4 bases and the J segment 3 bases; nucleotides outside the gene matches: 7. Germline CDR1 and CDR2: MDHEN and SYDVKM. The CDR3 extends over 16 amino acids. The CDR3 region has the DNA TGTGCCAGCAGTTCCTTAGGACAGGGGATCAATCAGCCCCAGCATTTT. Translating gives CASSSLGQGINQPQHF.

CDR3 sequence (DNA): TGCGCCAGCAGCGGTCCAGGGGCTGACTATGGCTACACCTTC. It translates to CASSGPGADYGYTF. The chain carries TRBV5-1 and TRBJ1-2; a weak D match, TRBD1 (6 bases). CDR1 is SGHRS and CDR2 is YFSETQ in the germline V gene. With 4 bases removed from V and 3 bases from J, the gap between germline ends came to 13 bases. This CDR3 region has 14 residues.